Sequencing of this T cell receptor (beta chain) was carried out in a study of cytomegalovirus exposure and HLA in healthy donors. Study-level findings and limits: Researchers counted over 150 TCR beta chains as cytomegalovirus-associated. It was reported that the classifier diagnosed cytomegalovirus status with high specificity and sensitivity in both the original and validation cohorts.

The PCR made use of 60 Vbeta and 13 Jbeta primers. The assay was immunoSEQ multiplex PCR, and TCRdb's table has in-frame clones only and misses some. Of 150,000 to 200,000 clones listed, roughly 80% were seen once; the top ten hold 4.9%. A remark on this clone: Antigen specificity is unknown.

V dropped 3 bases and J dropped 5 bases, with 10 bases sitting between them. CDR1 LNHDA and CDR2 SQIVND come from the germline V gene (reference sequence). This CDR3 is built from 13 residues. This clonotype was sampled from a male donor in good health and CMV-seronegative. The genes are TRBV19 and TRBJ1-1; D remains ambiguous. The sequencing input was PBMCs. The CDR3 nucleotides read TGTGCCAGTAGTATGGCCCGCAGGACTGAAGCTTTCTTT. Translation: CASSMARRTEAFF.